The 17 T cell receptor beta chains given below trace back to one sample, sequenced in a study of blood T cell repertoires in COVID-19. Produced via immunoSEQ multiplex PCR; TCRdb's table is partial and in-frame only. The sample shows approximately 170,000 clones, around 84% of them seen only once. The sample consisted of PBMCs or T cells enriched from blood (not recorded which). These receptor sequences come from a woman between 25 and 40 years old who had recovered from COVID-19.

This clone was observed a handful of times. The chain is built from TRBV19 and TRBJ2-5; 12 bases are a match to TRBD1. V lost 1 base and J lost 7; bases outside the gene matches: 7. CDR3 size: 16 residues. The germline V gene encodes CDR1 LNHDA and CDR2 SQIVND (reference sequence). This CDR3 reads CASSIAPGQGAGTQYF. The DNA for the CDR3 is TGTGCCAGTAGTATAGCTCCGGGACAGGGGGCCGGGACCCAGTACTTC.

The rearrangement links TRBV11-2 to TRBJ1-2; maybe TRBD1 (6 bases). Germline assignment: CDR1 SGHAT and CDR2 FQNNGV. The CDR3 totals 15 residues. Trimming shortened V by 2 bases and J by 4 bases, and 14 bases separated the two germline ends. CDR3 residues: CASSLISGTSYGYTF. CDR3 bases: TGTGCCAGCAGCTTAATCTCAGGGACATCCTATGGCTACACCTTC.

The chain is built from TRBV9 and TRBJ2-6, with 8 bases identical to TRBD2. The ends lost 4 bases at V and 0 bases at J; junction bases unmatched: 12. Germline assignment: CDR1 SGDLS and CDR2 YYNGEE. The CDR3 is 19 amino acids. As DNA, the CDR3 is TGTGCCAGCAGCCTCGTCGGCGGCGGGGGGAGCTCTGGGGCCAACGTCCTGACTTTC. This encodes CASSLVGGGGSSGANVLTF.

The gene calls are TRBV6-6 and TRBJ2-1, with D uncertain. The CDR3 sequence is 13 residues long. V was shortened by 5 bases and J by 6 bases, with 11 bases between the two germline ends. Germline lookup yields CDR1 MNHNY and CDR2 SVGAGI (reference sequence). CDR3 DNA: TGTGCCAGCAGTCGGAACAGTCGCAATGAGCAGTTCTTC. It codes for CASSRNSRNEQFF.

The V and J genes are TRBV10-3 and TRBJ2-7, with 9 nucleotides matching TRBD2. The CDR3 covers 17 residues. CDR1 is ENHRY, CDR2 SYGVKD, per germline. V lost 3 bases to trimming and J lost 4 bases; unmatched junction nucleotides: 13. CDR3 sequence reads: CAISDGLVGGRVYEQYF. The CDR3, as DNA: TGTGCCATCAGTGATGGATTAGTAGGCGGGAGGGTTTACGAGCAGTACTTC.

This clone was seen only once. This chain links TRBV5-1 with TRBJ1-1; tentatively, D is TRBD1 (6 bases). The germline V gene encodes CDR1 SGHRS and CDR2 YFSETQ. V was clipped by 0 bases and J by 0 bases, with 9 bases between them. The CDR3 has 15 amino acids. The CDR3 DNA reads as TGCGCCAGCAGCTTGGATGCAGGGGTGAACACTGAAGCTTTCTTT. Translated, it gives CASSLDAGVNTEAFF.

This chain's CDR3 is CASTRRPGQGTYTEAFF. The CDR3 coding sequence is TGTGCCAGCACCCGACGACCGGGACAGGGGACTTACACTGAAGCTTTCTTT. The J gene is TRBJ1-1, the V gene TRBV5-5; 10 positions match TRBD1. V lost 6 bases and J lost 3; bases outside the gene matches: 14. Germline V CDR1 and CDR2: SGHKS, YYEKEE (reference sequence). This CDR3 comprises 17 residues.

This chain links TRBV28 with TRBJ1-2, with D perhaps matching TRBD1 (6 bases). CDR3 length: 14 amino acids. Germline-derived CDR1 and CDR2 are MDHEN and SYDVKM. Trimming pared 6 bases from V and 7 bases from J, leaving 18 bases between. In DNA, the CDR3 is TGTGCCAGCAGACCCACAGGGTCGGAGAGTGGCTACACCTTC. Protein product: CASRPTGSESGYTF.

This chain joins TRBV6-5 and TRBJ1-6; no reliable D call. Trimming removed 0 bases at V and 10 bases at J, with 13 bases between. This CDR3 region has 15 residues. Germline V gene data show CDR1 as MNHEY and CDR2 as SVGAGI. CDR3 protein: CASSYSTAFESPLHF. The DNA of the CDR3 is TGTGCCAGCAGTTACTCGACTGCCTTTGAGTCACCCCTCCACTTT.

The chain couples TRBV7-2 to TRBJ1-2; TRBD1 matches at 7 bases. The CDR3 totals 13 residues. V dropped 5 bases and J dropped 8; count of bases not matched to a gene: 8. Germline CDR1 SGHTA, CDR2 FQGNSA. The CDR3: CASSVDRDGGYTF. The CDR3 nucleotides are TGTGCCAGCAGCGTCGACAGGGATGGGGGCTACACCTTC.

The rearrangement links TRBV5-6 to TRBJ1-3; perhaps TRBD1 as D (5 bases). Trimming removed 1 base at V and 1 base at J, with 12 bases between. CDR1 is SGHDT, CDR2 YYEEEE, per germline. The CDR3 length is 16 residues. The CDR3 reads CASSLPGWASGNTIYF. CDR3 in DNA: TGTGCCAGCAGCTTGCCAGGGTGGGCTTCTGGAAACACCATATATTTT. The full variable domain, its missing parts supplied by reference TRBV5-6 and TRBJ1-3, is DAGVTQSPTHLIKTRGQQVTLRCSPKSGHDTVSWYQQALGQGPQFIFQYYEEEERQRGNFPDRFSGHQFPNYSSELNVNALLLGDSALYLCASSLPGWASGNTIYFGEGSWLTVV.

In its sample, this clone is medium-sized (0.01 to 0.1%). The chain recombines TRBV11-2 with TRBJ1-2; TRBD1 agrees at 8 bases. CDR1 and CDR2 (germline): SGHAT, FQNNGV. The CDR3 is 15 residues long. Trimming removed 1 base from V and 6 bases from J; junction bases left unmatched: 7. The CDR3 is CASSLATGGGNGYTF. The CDR3 DNA follows: TGTGCCAGCAGCTTAGCCACAGGGGGAGGGAATGGCTACACCTTC.

The J gene is TRBJ2-7, the V gene TRBV29-1; tentatively, D is TRBD1 (7 bases). This CDR3 region has 14 residues. V was cut by 5 bases and J by 4 bases, with 18 bases left in between. Germline CDR1 reads SQVTM; CDR2 reads ANQGSEA. CDR3 nucleotide sequence: TGCAGCGTTTCATCAGCAGGGGGGTTATACGAGCAGTACTTC. Its protein is CSVSSAGGLYEQYF.

The V gene is TRBV11-1, the J gene TRBJ2-7; TRBD2 matches at 13 bases. This CDR3 spans 16 amino acids. Germline CDR1 and CDR2: SGHAT and FQDESV (reference sequence). Losses at the gene ends were 5 bases for V and 4 bases for J; bases not matched to a gene: 8. This CDR3 reads CASSPGTSGAPYEQYF. The CDR3 bases are TGTGCCAGCAGCCCGGGGACTAGCGGGGCTCCATACGAGCAGTACTTC.

The chain combines TRBV19 with TRBJ1-5; tentative D call: TRBD1 (5 bases). The CDR3 spans 14 residues. CDR1 LNHDA and CDR2 SQIVND come from the germline V gene (reference sequence). Deletions cut 7 bases from V and 5 bases from J, with 15 bases between. The CDR3 DNA is TGTGCCAGTACTGCGTTGGGGGGGGATCAGCCCCAGCATTTT. Translation: CASTALGGDQPQHF.

The chain combines TRBV28 with TRBJ2-7; D might be TRBD1 (6 bases). Germline values: CDR1 MDHEN, CDR2 SYDVKM. This CDR3 has 15 residues. With 4 bases removed from V and 2 bases from J, the gap between germline ends came to 15 bases. The chain's CDR3 is CASSSPGQQTYEQYF. CDR3 bases: TGTGCCAGCAGTTCCCCCGGACAGCAGACCTACGAGCAGTACTTC.

The gene calls are TRBV4-1 and TRBJ2-2; 8 bases are shared with TRBD2. This CDR3 spans 16 amino acids. Germline V gene sequence: CDR1 MGHRA, CDR2 YSYEKL. V lost 0 bases and J lost 6; bases outside the gene matches: 6. CDR3 sequence (DNA): TGCGCCAGCAGCCAAGAAGAGCGGGAGCCGGCCGGGGAGCTGTTTTTT. It yields the protein CASSQEEREPAGELFF.